These T cell receptor beta chains were read from a single sample in a study of T cell repertoires in cytomegalovirus infection. Their specific antigens are unknown. Using its own MiXCR run on the reads, TCRdb lists one record per CDR3 protein. The table includes some 130,000 distinct CDR3 sequences, about 31% detected once. The sample in question was CD8+ T cells from cultured PBMCs, obtained from culture after CMV antigen stimulation. The receptors were gathered from a human donor in good health (CMV status not recorded). Some clones in this sample may be carry-over from other donors' samples. Each CDR3 is given with its conserved first and last residue. A D gene is named only where the DNA matches it firmly. Clone size, where shown, is once, few, many, or a class for clones that have expanded.

clone_size: .; d_call: .; j_call: TRBJ2-3; v_call: TRBV20-1; cdr3_aa: CSCHGNPFYYTQYF; cdr3_nt: TGCAGTTGCCACGGGAATCCCTTTTATTATACGCAGTATTTT
clone_size: few; d_call: .; j_call: TRBJ1-1; v_call: TRBV20-1; cdr3_aa: CSARDDPEWTEAFF; cdr3_nt: TGCAGTGCTAGAGATGATCCTGAGTGGACTGAAGCTTTCTTT
clone_size: many; d_call: TRBD1; j_call: TRBJ2-7; v_call: TRBV7-8; cdr3_aa: CASSSDRVYEQYF; cdr3_nt: TGTGCCAGCAGTTCCGACAGGGTCTACGAGCAGTACTTC
clone_size: .; d_call: TRBD2; j_call: TRBJ2-1; v_call: TRBV6-5; cdr3_aa: CASTTSSGGNEQFF; cdr3_nt: TGTGCCAGCACCACTTCAAGCGGGGGTAATGAGCAGTTCTTC
clone_size: .; d_call: TRBD1; j_call: TRBJ2-1; v_call: TRBV12-3/TRBV12-4; cdr3_aa: CASCQLTGGVGNEQFF; cdr3_nt: TGTGCCAGCTGCCAGTTGACAGGGGGAGTGGGCAATGAGCAGTTCTTC
clone_size: many; d_call: .; j_call: TRBJ2-2; v_call: TRBV2; cdr3_aa: CASTSRDINTGELFF; cdr3_nt: TGTGCCAGCACCAGCCGGGACATAAACACCGGGGAGCTGTTTTTT
clone_size: few; d_call: .; j_call: TRBJ2-7; v_call: TRBV7-9; cdr3_aa: CASSLALATYEQYF; cdr3_nt: TGTGCCAGCAGCTTAGCCCTGGCAACCTACGAGCAGTACTTC
clone_size: .; d_call: TRBD1; j_call: TRBJ2-7; v_call: TRBV7-6; cdr3_aa: CASSLAGTAYEQYF; cdr3_nt: TGTGCCAGCAGCTTAGCCGGGACAGCCTACGAGCAGTACTTC
clone_size: .; d_call: .; j_call: TRBJ2-2; v_call: TRBV20-1; cdr3_aa: CSARDPWLGELFF; cdr3_nt: TGCAGTGCTAGAGATCCCTGGCTCGGGGAGCTGTTTTTT
clone_size: many; d_call: .; j_call: TRBJ1-1; v_call: TRBV4-1; cdr3_aa: CASSQTRSNTEAFF; cdr3_nt: TGCGCCAGCAGCCAGACTCGTTCGAACACTGAAGCTTTCTTT
clone_size: .; d_call: TRBD2; j_call: TRBJ2-5; v_call: TRBV5-6; cdr3_aa: CASSYGTSGSPQYF; cdr3_nt: TGTGCCAGCAGCTACGGGACTAGCGGTTCGCCCCAGTACTTC
clone_size: many; d_call: .; j_call: TRBJ2-3; v_call: TRBV27; cdr3_aa: CASSQQLTDTQYF; cdr3_nt: TGTGCCAGCAGTCAACAGCTCACAGATACGCAGTATTTT
clone_size: once; d_call: .; j_call: TRBJ2-2; v_call: TRBV7-6; cdr3_aa: CASSLEFIKVTGELFF; cdr3_nt: TGTGCCAGCAGCTTAGAGTTTATAAAGGTGACCGGGGAGCTGTTTTTT
clone_size: .; d_call: .; j_call: TRBJ2-1; v_call: TRBV2; cdr3_aa: CAIPDAQHEFF; cdr3_nt: TGTGCCATTCCGGACGCTCAACATGAGTTCTTC
clone_size: few; d_call: .; j_call: TRBJ2-7; v_call: TRBV4-1; cdr3_aa: CASSQQTSVGYEQYF; cdr3_nt: TGCGCCAGCAGCCAACAGACATCGGTGGGGTACGAGCAGTACTTC
clone_size: few; d_call: TRBD1; j_call: TRBJ2-7; v_call: TRBV6-5; cdr3_aa: CASTGDRGTHEQYF; cdr3_nt: TGTGCCAGCACCGGGGACAGGGGTACCCACGAGCAGTACTTC
clone_size: once; d_call: .; j_call: TRBJ2-5; v_call: TRBV27; cdr3_aa: CASSFGRGGKTQYF; cdr3_nt: TGTGCCAGCAGTTTTGGCAGGGGCGGGAAGACCCAGTACTTC
clone_size: few; d_call: .; j_call: TRBJ1-2; v_call: TRBV19; cdr3_aa: CASSTPRGLGYGYTF; cdr3_nt: TGTGCCAGTAGCACCCCTAGAGGGCTCGGCTATGGCTACACCTTC
clone_size: few; d_call: TRBD1; j_call: TRBJ1-6; v_call: TRBV2; cdr3_aa: CASSEKPTGGYSPLHF; cdr3_nt: TGTGCCAGCAGTGAAAAACCGACAGGGGGCTATTCACCCCTCCACTTT
clone_size: .; d_call: .; j_call: TRBJ1-5; v_call: TRBV12-3/TRBV12-4; cdr3_aa: CASSLLSQPQHF; cdr3_nt: TGTGCCAGCAGTTTACTGAGTCAGCCCCAGCATTTT
clone_size: few; d_call: TRBD2; j_call: TRBJ2-7; v_call: TRBV6-2/TRBV6-3; cdr3_aa: CASSYSTAGGADEQYF; cdr3_nt: TGTGCCAGCAGTTACTCCACAGCGGGGGGCGCCGACGAGCAGTACTTC
clone_size: .; d_call: .; j_call: TRBJ2-1; v_call: TRBV2; cdr3_aa: CASVRDSSYNEQFF; cdr3_nt: TGTGCCAGCGTCCGGGACTCCTCCTACAATGAGCAGTTCTTC
clone_size: .; d_call: .; j_call: TRBJ1-5; v_call: TRBV12-3/TRBV12-4; cdr3_aa: CASAGDENQPQHF; cdr3_nt: TGTGCCAGCGCGGGAGATGAGAATCAGCCCCAGCATTTT
clone_size: .; d_call: .; j_call: TRBJ2-7; v_call: TRBV2; cdr3_aa: CASSTLRDGPYEQYF; cdr3_nt: TGTGCCAGCAGTACCCTCCGGGACGGACCCTACGAGCAGTACTTC